The entry below gives a single T cell receptor beta chain sequence along with its context. Its target antigen remains unknown. The record has no base qualities; no much larger clone is one base away. From the germline V gene (reference sequence), CDR1 is LNHDA and CDR2 is SQIVND. The CDR3 sequence holds 16 residues, the cysteine and phenylalanine included. Only the CDR3 DNA is retained, 48 bases long and in frame from the first base. V gives up 1 base and J gives up 6 bases, and the segment between their germline ends measures 19 bases. These data belong to a study of shared clonotypes between healthy human individuals (dated by TCRdb to about 2020). Regarding the study in general: A couple of women and a few men aged 18 to 49 years were included in the cohort. For each donor, three plates each were used for CD4 naive and CD4 memory, two plates were used for CD8 naive, and one plate was used for CD8 memory. To estimate repertoire size and how much clonotype sharing occurs between individuals, the study deeply sequenced the blood TCR repertoires of several healthy adults. To increase sequencing depth and limit assay-specific biases, different laboratories used diverse techniques to prepare libraries and sequence TCR repertoires. Leukapheresis yielded between about 0.9 and 10 billion PBMCs per donor.

Donors were healthy HIV-negative adults with no recently reported acute infections or vaccinations. Every donor was a Caucasian adult living in Nashville, Tennessee, USA. Magnetic negative selection was used to enrich CD4+ T cells, after which naive cells were positively selected on CD45RA and the negative fraction became the memory subset. After blood collection by leukapheresis, PBMCs were isolated using Ficoll-Histopaque density gradient centrifugation and then cryopreserved in the vapor phase of liquid nitrogen. Analytical flow cytometry was used to check the purity and quantity of every magnetically sorted T cell population. Each sorted fraction had its genomic DNA isolated and then quantified by UV absorbance on a Nanodrop 2000c. Using the deep immunoSEQ assay, multiplex PCR amplified TCR CDR3 regions from genomic DNA. Extracted genomic DNA from each cell subset was distributed evenly across all wells of several immunoSEQ 96-well plates, and each plate was treated as a replicate. Each replicate PCR for sorted subsets received roughly 0.2 ug genomic DNA, equal to 30,000 or so T cell genomes. The purified libraries were quantified using a Qubit 3.0 fluorometer, sized with a Bioanalyzer 2100, and then quantified again using the KAPA Library Quantification kit. A separate single-read 150-cycle Illumina NextSeq 550 flow cell was used to sequence each immunoSEQ 96-well plate. The study's own analysis went as follows. Because the immunoSEQ output included only junctional sequences and no quality scores, the filtering could not be the same as the filtering used for full-length reads. To assign V/J genes and CDR3, sequences were annotated using PyIR, a Python wrapper for IgBLAST v1.9, with IMGT germline references. Reads were removed for weak V/J assignments (E-value above 1e-6), missing CDR3, stop codons, out-of-frame junctions, or ambiguous translated residues. V3J clonotypes were defined by identical inferred V gene, J gene, and CDR3 amino acid sequence. To compute the percentage overlap between repertoires, the number of shared unique clonotypes was divided by the size of the smaller repertoire. Three approaches were used to assess repertoire richness: RTK rarefaction, the Chao1 estimator, and Recon v2.1 estimates of unobserved clonotypes. Generation probabilities for all TCRbeta clonotypes obtained by the gDNA method from a handful of donors were computed using OLGA. Here the immuneACCESS table is served through TCRdb, limited to in-frame sequences with V and J called. Missing clones are a known gap in these copies; in checked studies unresolved V genes cover under half, and the rest lacks a known reason. The V and J calls and clone size were taken over from that table, and D and trimming were inferred from the DNA. The sample table holds some 1.4 million clones, of which around 97% were seen once. The top ten clones comprise approximately 1% of the sample.

What the authors observed across the whole study: Naive subsets generally had larger estimated clonotype richness than memory subsets did. Compared with non-shared clonotypes, the clonotypes found in all four sorted-subset donors had higher generation probabilities. Rarefaction of sorted-subset datasets indicated incomplete sequencing despite the large sequencing depth. Only blood was sampled, and tissue TCR repertoires likely differ from those in blood. When a handful of donors were compared, the shared fraction of clonotypes was 5% to 6.5% for naive CD4, over 3% for naive CD8, more than 2% for memory CD4, and less than 0.45% for memory CD8. The small number of donors limited the genetic and exposure-history diversity represented. Pairwise subsampling led to the expectation that sequencing depth would affect the degree of clonotype sharing among donors.

The TCR originated in a man aged 25 to 40 in good health. Source material: naive CD4+ T cells sorted from blood. This sample's cell subset or site label indicates: CD45RA+ positively selected. The sequence is built from TRBV19 and TRBJ2-7, and possibly TRBD1, on 5 matching bases. CDR3 reads: CASSIAGSGPMGEQYF. The sequence in DNA is TGTGCCAGTAGTATAGCTGGCTCAGGGCCAATGGGCGAGCAGTACTTC.